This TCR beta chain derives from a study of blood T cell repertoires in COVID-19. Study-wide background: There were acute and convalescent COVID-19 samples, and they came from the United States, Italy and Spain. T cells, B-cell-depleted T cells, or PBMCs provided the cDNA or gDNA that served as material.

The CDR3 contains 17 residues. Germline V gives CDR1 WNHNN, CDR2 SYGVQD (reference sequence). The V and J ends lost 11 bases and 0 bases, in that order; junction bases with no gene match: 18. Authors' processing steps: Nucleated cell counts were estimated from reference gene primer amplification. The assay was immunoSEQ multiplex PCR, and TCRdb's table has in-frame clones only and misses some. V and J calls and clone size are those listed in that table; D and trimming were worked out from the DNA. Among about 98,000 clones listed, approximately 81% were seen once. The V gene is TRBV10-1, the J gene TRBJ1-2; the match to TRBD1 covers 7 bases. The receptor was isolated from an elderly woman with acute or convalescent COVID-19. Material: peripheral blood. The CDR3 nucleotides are TGCGCCTCAAACGGGACAGACCAAGAAACCACTAACTATGGCTACACCTTC. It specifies CASNGTDQETTNYGYTF.